This T cell receptor beta chain originates from a study of blood T cell repertoires in COVID-19. Source study methods: Amplifying reference gene primers gave estimates of nucleated cell counts. The data were produced by immunoSEQ multiplex PCR, yet TCRdb's version contains in-frame clones alone and is incomplete. The D gene and trimming were derived from the DNA, and the V and J assignments and clone size from that table. The repertoire includes roughly 260,000 clones, 85% to 90% of them detected once, and approximately 10% sits in the top ten. Patients in Seattle were enrolled during active infection, then followed longitudinally. This CDR3 spans 14 amino acids. Germline lookup yields CDR1 SGHRS and CDR2 YFSETQ. V gave up 1 base and J gave up 0 bases, with 8 bases separating them.

This clonotype was sampled from a woman aged 25 to 39 with COVID-19, enrolled during active disease. The sequenced material came from peripheral blood. The chain carries TRBV5-1 and TRBJ2-7; D remains unclear. CDR3 protein: CASSLYSDSYEQYF. For the CDR3, the DNA is TGCGCCAGCAGCTTGTACTCCGACTCCTACGAGCAGTACTTC.